The clone carrying this TCR beta chain appeared a few times. Its antigen is not identified. The sample belongs to a study of CD4 T cells in relation to SARS-CoV-2 and coronaviruses. Study-level background: Controls used an HIV-1 Nef peptide pool or no peptide.

Before the COVID-19 pandemic, during about 2010-2018, CD4+ T cells were taken from unexposed donors. Isolation of CD4+ T cells took place after around 11 days in culture. The length of the CDR3 is 14 residues. The trim removed 4 bases at V and 4 bases at J, leaving 5 bases unmatched. CDR1 LGHDT and CDR2 YNNKEL come from the germline V gene (reference sequence). Using immunoSEQ multiplex PCR, the repertoire was profiled, and TCRdb retains in-frame clones only, with some absent. This sample has 21,000 or so clones, with 76% found just once. The TCR comes from a human donor in good health. Sequenced input: CD4+ T cells from PBMCs, cultured in vitro. V is TRBV3-1 (or the pseudogene TRBV3-2) and J is TRBJ1-2; 8 nucleotides agree with TRBD1. The CDR3 here is CASSPRQGSYGYTF. In DNA, the CDR3 is TGTGCCAGCAGCCCGCGACAGGGGTCCTATGGCTACACCTTC.